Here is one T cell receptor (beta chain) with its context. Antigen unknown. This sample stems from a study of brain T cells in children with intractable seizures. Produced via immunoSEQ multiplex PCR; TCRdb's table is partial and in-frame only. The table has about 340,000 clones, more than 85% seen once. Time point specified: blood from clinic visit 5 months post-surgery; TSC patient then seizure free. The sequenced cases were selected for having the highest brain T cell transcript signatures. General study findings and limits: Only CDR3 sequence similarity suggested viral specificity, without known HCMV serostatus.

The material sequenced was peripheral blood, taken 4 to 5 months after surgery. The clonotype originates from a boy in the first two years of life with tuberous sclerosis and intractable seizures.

The CDR3 reads CASSSWATSVEQFF. The CDR3 nucleotides read TGTGCCAGCAGCTCCTGGGCGACCTCTGTCGAGCAGTTCTTC. The chain recombines TRBV13 with TRBJ2-1; D unresolved. Trimming removed 4 bases at V and 10 bases at J, with 17 bases between. This CDR3 region has 14 residues. Germline CDR1 is PRHDT and CDR2 is FYEKMQ (reference sequence).